The entry below describes one T cell receptor beta chain. The antigen remains unidentified. The source of the sample is a study of a mutant IDH1 vaccine in newly diagnosed glioma. Background on the study: Vaccine dosing followed radiotherapy by 4-6 weeks, or accompanied temozolomide cycles. Those enrolled had earlier been treated with radiotherapy, temozolomide, or both, mostly both. The V12 visit happened in week 35, and the V13 visit happened in week 47.

Documented time point: week 47, end of study. Each dose of the vaccine consisted of 300 ug of mutant IDH1 20-mer peptide, with topical imiquimod. This CDR3 has 14 residues. Germline loops: CDR1 MNHEY, CDR2 SMNVEV (reference sequence). V lost 5 bases and J lost 1, with 11 bases in between. The assay was immunoSEQ multiplex PCR, and TCRdb's table has in-frame clones only and misses some. The profile covers tens of thousands of clones, with approximately 92% appearing a single time and approximately 5.1% taken by the ten largest. This sample comprised PBMCs, obtained from a glioma patient whose treatment included an IDH1 peptide vaccine. V gene TRBV27 combines with J gene TRBJ1-1; D may be TRBD1 (6 bases). The clonotype originates from a woman in her thirties or forties with glioma. The CDR3 is CASSAGTPNTEAFF. CDR3 in DNA: TGTGCCAGCAGTGCAGGGACACCGAACACTGAAGCTTTCTTT.